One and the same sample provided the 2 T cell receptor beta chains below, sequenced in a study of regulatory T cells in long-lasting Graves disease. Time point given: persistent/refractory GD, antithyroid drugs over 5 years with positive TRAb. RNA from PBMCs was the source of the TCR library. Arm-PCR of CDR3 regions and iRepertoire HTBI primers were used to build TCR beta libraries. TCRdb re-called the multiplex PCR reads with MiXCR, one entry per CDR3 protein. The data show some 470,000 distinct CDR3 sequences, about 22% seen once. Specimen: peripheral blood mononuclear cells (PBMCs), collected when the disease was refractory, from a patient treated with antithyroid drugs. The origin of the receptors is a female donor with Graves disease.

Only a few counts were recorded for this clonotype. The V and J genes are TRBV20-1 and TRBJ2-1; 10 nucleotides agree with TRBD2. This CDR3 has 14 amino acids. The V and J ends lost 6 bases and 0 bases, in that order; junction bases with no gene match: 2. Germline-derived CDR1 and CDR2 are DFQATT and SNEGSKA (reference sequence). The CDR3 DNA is TGCAGTGCCCAGCGGGGGGGCTCCTACAATGAGCAGTTCTTC. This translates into CSAQRGGSYNEQFF.

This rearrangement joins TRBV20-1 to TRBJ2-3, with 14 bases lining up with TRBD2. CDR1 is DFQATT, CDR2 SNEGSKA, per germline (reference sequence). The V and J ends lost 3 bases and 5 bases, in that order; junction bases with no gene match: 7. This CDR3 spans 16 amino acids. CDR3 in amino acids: CSASRGLAGVGDTQYF. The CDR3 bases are TGCAGTGCTAGTCGGGGACTAGCGGGAGTAGGAGATACGCAGTATTTT.